Listed below are T cell receptor beta chains from one sample, sequenced in a study of identical twins. TCRdb processed the 5' RACE reads anew with MiXCR; each CDR3 protein has one entry. The table lists approximately 600,000 distinct CDR3 sequences, about 7.1% of them singletons. This same sample was also taken into another study, of yellow fever vaccine responses in identical twins.

The sample taken for sequencing was PBMCs. Receptors originate from a young woman in good health. Each CDR3 is given with its conserved first and last residue. The D gene is left open where the match is weak. Part of the rows lack a size; the others show once, few, many or a class for expanded clones.

abundance	v_gene	d_gene	j_gene	CDR3nt	CDR3aa
.	TRBV16	TRBD2	TRBJ2-1	TGTGCCAGCAGCCATCAGGCTAGCGGAGTCAATGAGCAGTTCTTC	CASSHQASGVNEQFF
few	TRBV9	TRBD2	TRBJ2-5	TGTGCCAGCAGCGTAGGGTGGACTAGCGGGGACATTTATGGGGAGACCCAGTACTTC	CASSVGWTSGDIYGETQYF
few	TRBV2	TRBD2	TRBJ2-2	TGTGCCAGCAGTGGCCGGACTAGCGGGAGGCCCGGGGAGCTGTTTTTT	CASSGRTSGRPGELFF
few	TRBV20-1	TRBD2	TRBJ2-2	TGCAGTGCTAGCGGGGGGGCCGCGAACACCGGGGAGCTGTTTTTT	CSASGGAANTGELFF
.	TRBV20-1	.	TRBJ2-3	TGCAGTGCTAGTGTTCCGCCTGGGAAAGATACGCAGTATTTT	CSASVPPGKDTQYF
many	TRBV6-1	.	TRBJ1-5	TGTGCCAGCAGCCCCAGGAGCCTGGGGCCCCAGCATTTT	CASSPRSLGPQHF
few	TRBV7-9	.	TRBJ1-4	TGTGCCAGCAGCTCACCCGGGGGGAGCCCTAATGAAAAACTGTTTTTT	CASSSPGGSPNEKLFF
few	TRBV4-1	.	TRBJ1-1	TGCGCCAGCAGCCCCATGACTCCGAACACTGAAGCTTTCTTT	CASSPMTPNTEAFF
.	TRBV7-9	.	TRBJ1-2	TGTGCCAGCAGCTTAGCCCGTGCAGGGGTCCTCTATGGCTACACCTTC	CASSLARAGVLYGYTF
many	TRBV7-2	.	TRBJ2-3	TGTGCCAGCAGCCCCTACAAAGATACGCAGTATTTT	CASSPYKDTQYF
many	TRBV18	.	TRBJ1-1	TGTGCCTCAAGGGAGGCCTTTAACACTGAAGCTTTCTTT	CASREAFNTEAFF
few	TRBV11-2	TRBD2	TRBJ2-7	TGTGCCAGCAGCTTAGAAGGTGGCGGACTAGCGGGAAAAGAGCAGTACTTC	CASSLEGGGLAGKEQYF
few	TRBV15	TRBD1	TRBJ1-2	TGTGCCACCAGCAGACGGGACAGGGCGGATTATGGCTACACCTTC	CATSRRDRADYGYTF
many	TRBV5-1	.	TRBJ1-1	TGCGCCAGCAGCTTGGAGGGGAACACTGAAGCTTTCTTT	CASSLEGNTEAFF
few	TRBV5-8	.	TRBJ2-1	TGTGCCAGCAGACAAAGGCCGGGTTACAATGAGCAGTTCTTC	CASRQRPGYNEQFF
many	TRBV7-8	.	TRBJ2-1	TGTGCCAGCAGCTTAGGGACAGCCAATGAGCAGTTCTTC	CASSLGTANEQFF
few	TRBV29-1	.	TRBJ2-1	TGCAGCGTTCTCCATGTCGTAGGGGGCAATGAGCAGTTCTTC	CSVLHVVGGNEQFF
many	TRBV12-3/TRBV12-4	.	TRBJ2-1	TGTGCCAGCAGCCCCACGGCCTCGTACAATGAGCAGTTCTTC	CASSPTASYNEQFF
many	TRBV9	.	TRBJ1-1	TGTGCCACCTCAGACAGTTTGAACACTGAAGCTTTCTTT	CATSDSLNTEAFF
.	TRBV18	.	TRBJ1-1	TGTGCCAGCCTTAGGGGGGTGAACACTGAAGCTTTCTTT	CASLRGVNTEAFF
few	TRBV5-1	TRBD1	TRBJ2-1	TGCGCCAGTGCCCGGGACAGGGATTTTCGGGGCAATGAGCAGTTCTTC	CASARDRDFRGNEQFF
few	TRBV24-1	.	TRBJ2-1	TGTGCCACCAGTGATTTCGGGGGAGTAGGCTACAATGAGCAGTTCTTC	CATSDFGGVGYNEQFF
.	TRBV4-1	TRBD2	TRBJ2-3	TGCGCCAGCAGCCCTCTCGGGGATAGCGGGAGTGCAGATACGCAGTATTTT	CASSPLGDSGSADTQYF
many	TRBV29-1	.	TRBJ1-1	TGCAGCGTTATGCGGGCGTCACTCGAAGCTTTCTTT	CSVMRASLEAFF
many	TRBV27	TRBD1	TRBJ1-5	TGTGCCAGCAGTTCGGACAGGCCTAGCAATCAGCCCCAGCATTTT	CASSSDRPSNQPQHF
many	TRBV4-2	.	TRBJ1-1	TGTGCCAGCAGCCAAGATTCCGGAACTGAAGCTTTCTTT	CASSQDSGTEAFF
few	TRBV4-1	.	TRBJ2-4	TGCGCCAGCAGCCAAGAGGCGGGAACTCAAAACATTCAGTACTTC	CASSQEAGTQNIQYF
.	TRBV7-2	TRBD2	TRBJ2-7	TGTGCCAGCAGCTTAGCTGGGACTACGAGCTCCTACGAGCAGTACTTC	CASSLAGTTSSYEQYF
few	TRBV5-4	TRBD1	TRBJ2-7	TGTGCCAGCAGCATAGGACAGGGGAGCAACGAGCAGTACTTC	CASSIGQGSNEQYF
few	TRBV24-1	.	TRBJ1-5	TGTGCCACCAGCCAAACAGGGAGCAGTCAGCCCCAGCATTTT	CATSQTGSSQPQHF
.	TRBV28	TRBD2	TRBJ2-3	TGTGCCAGCAGTTTATCCGGACTAGCGGGGCCCCATACGCAGTATTTT	CASSLSGLAGPHTQYF
few	TRBV11-2	TRBD1	TRBJ2-7	TGTGCCAGCAGCGCCGGACAGGGGGTTATCGAGCAGTACTTC	CASSAGQGVIEQYF
many	TRBV6-5	TRBD1	TRBJ2-6	TGTGCCAGCAGTTACAGGGACAGCTCTGGGGCCAACGTCCTGACTTTC	CASSYRDSSGANVLTF
.	TRBV5-5	TRBD1	TRBJ2-6	TGTGCCAGCAGCCAGGGACAGATCTCTGGGGCCAACGTCCTGACTTTC	CASSQGQISGANVLTF
.	TRBV12-3/TRBV12-4	.	TRBJ2-7	TGTGCCAGCAGTTTAGGCCCGATCACCTACGAGCAGTACTTC	CASSLGPITYEQYF